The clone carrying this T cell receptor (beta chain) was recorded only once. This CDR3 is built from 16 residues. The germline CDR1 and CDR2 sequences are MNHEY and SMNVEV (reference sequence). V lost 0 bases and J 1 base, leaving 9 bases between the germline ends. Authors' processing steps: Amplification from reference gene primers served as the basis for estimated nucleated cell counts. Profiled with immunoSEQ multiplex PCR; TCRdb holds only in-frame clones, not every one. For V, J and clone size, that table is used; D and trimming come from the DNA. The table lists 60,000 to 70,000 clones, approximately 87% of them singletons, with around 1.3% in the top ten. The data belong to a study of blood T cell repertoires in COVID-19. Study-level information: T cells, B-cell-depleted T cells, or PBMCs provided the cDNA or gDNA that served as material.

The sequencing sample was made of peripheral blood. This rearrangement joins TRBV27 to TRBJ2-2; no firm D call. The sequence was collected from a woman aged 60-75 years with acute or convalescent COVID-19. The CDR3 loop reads CASSLSFAGNTGELFF. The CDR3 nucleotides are TGTGCCAGCAGTTTATCGTTCGCAGGGAACACCGGGGAGCTGTTTTTT.